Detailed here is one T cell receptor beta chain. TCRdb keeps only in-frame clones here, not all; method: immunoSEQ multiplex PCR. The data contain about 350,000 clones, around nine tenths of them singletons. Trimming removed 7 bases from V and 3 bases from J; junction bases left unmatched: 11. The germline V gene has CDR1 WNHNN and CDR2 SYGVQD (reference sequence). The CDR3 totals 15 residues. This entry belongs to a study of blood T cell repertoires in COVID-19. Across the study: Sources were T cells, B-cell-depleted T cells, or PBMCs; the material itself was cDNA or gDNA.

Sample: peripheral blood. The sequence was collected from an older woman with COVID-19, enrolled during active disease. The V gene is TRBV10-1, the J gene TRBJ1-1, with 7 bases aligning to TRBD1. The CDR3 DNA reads TGCGCCAGCATTAGACGGGACAGCAAACACACTGAAGCTTTCTTT. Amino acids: CASIRRDSKHTEAFF.